This TCR beta chain was sequenced during a study of blood T cell repertoires in COVID-19. Study processing details: Amplification of reference gene primers was used by the study to estimate nucleated cell counts. The method was immunoSEQ multiplex PCR; TCRdb's version includes in-frame clones alone and lacks a portion of them. The V and J calls and clone size are taken from that table; D and trimming were inferred from the DNA. This table holds about 110,000 clones, 72% found once. Per germline, CDR1 SGHAT and CDR2 FQNNGV. The CDR3 loop spans 17 amino acids. The V segment lost 5 bases and the J segment 6 bases; nucleotides outside the gene matches: 17.

The sequenced sample consisted of peripheral blood. The receptor was derived from a woman aged 60-75 years with acute or convalescent COVID-19. This chain uses TRBV11-2 with TRBJ2-7, with 9 bases identical to TRBD1. Written as DNA, the CDR3 is TGTGCCAGCAGCCCAGACACCGGGACAGGGAGAGGTTCCGAGCAGTACTTC. Residues: CASSPDTGTGRGSEQYF.